Shown below are 11 T cell receptor beta chains from a single sample sequenced in a study of cytomegalovirus exposure and HLA in healthy donors. PCR employed 60 Vbeta and 13 Jbeta primers. The protocol was immunoSEQ multiplex PCR, while the TCRdb copy is restricted to in-frame clones and leaves out a portion. Among around 160,000 clones listed, around three quarters were seen once. Sequenced: PBMCs. The source of these receptors is a woman in her 40s in good health and CMV-seropositive.

The chain uses TRBV19 and TRBJ2-1, with a possible D match to TRBD1 (6 bases). The CDR3 runs 14 residues. Germline loops: CDR1 LNHDA, CDR2 SQIVND (reference sequence). V lost 2 bases to trimming and J lost 5 bases, with 10 bases between them. CDR3 in amino acids: CASSITRDNNEQFF. As DNA, the CDR3 is TGTGCCAGTAGTATAACTCGGGACAACAATGAGCAGTTCTTC.

As to this clone: The same CDR3 can be traced to other DNA sequences in this sample. J is TRBJ2-7 and V is TRBV7-9; TRBD1 aligns across 7 bases. Germline CDR1 and CDR2: SEHNR and FQNEAQ (reference sequence). The CDR3 is 14 residues long. The V gene end was trimmed by 6 bases and the J gene end by 4 bases; junction bases not matched to a gene: 9. As DNA, the CDR3 is TGTGCCAGCAGTTTTGGACAGGTGGGATACGAGCAGTACTTC. It translates to CASSFGQVGYEQYF.

The J gene is TRBJ1-1, the V gene TRBV18, with TRBD1 identical over 8 bases. Trimming took 0 bases from V and 4 from J; bases not matched to a gene: 4. CDR1 and CDR2 (germline): KGHSH, LQKENI. This CDR3 spans 15 amino acids. CDR3: CASSPPTGVRTEAFF. CDR3 bases: TGTGCCAGCTCACCACCGACAGGGGTTCGCACTGAAGCTTTCTTT. The full variable domain, its missing parts supplied by reference TRBV18 and TRBJ1-1, is NAGVMQNPRHLVRRRGQEARLRCSPMKGHSHVYWYRQLPEEGLKFMVYLQKENIIDESGMPKERFSAEFPKEGPSILRIQQVVRGDSAAYFCASSPPTGVRTEAFFGQGTRLTVV.

The V gene is TRBV18, the J gene TRBJ1-2, with D maybe TRBD1 (5 bases). CDR3 length: 15 amino acids. The ends were cut back, 6 bases at V and 3 bases at J, with 17 bases in the middle. The germline V gene encodes CDR1 KGHSH and CDR2 LQKENI. This CDR3 is CASSPQRAGHYGYTF. The CDR3 region has the DNA TGTGCCAGCTCTCCCCAACGAGCGGGGCACTATGGCTACACCTTC.

The CDR3 region is CAWSDRVNQPQHF. Written as DNA, the CDR3 is TGTGCCTGGAGTGACAGGGTCAATCAGCCCCAGCATTTT. The V and J genes are TRBV30 and TRBJ1-5, with a possible D match to TRBD1 (6 bases). The CDR3 totals 13 residues. V dropped 1 base and J dropped 3 bases, with 7 bases sitting between them. CDR1 GTSNPN and CDR2 SVGIG come from the germline V gene (reference sequence).

This rearrangement joins TRBV15 to TRBJ2-2; tentative D call: TRBD1 (6 bases). The V gene's germline CDR1 is LNHNV and CDR2 YYDKDF (reference sequence). Trimming took off 3 bases at V and 1 base at J, with 9 bases between the two ends. The CDR3 covers 15 residues. In DNA form, the CDR3 reads TGTGCCACCAGCAGCAAGACAGGGAACACCGGGGAGCTGTTTTTT. Its protein product is CATSSKTGNTGELFF.

The V call is TRBV5-1, the J call TRBJ2-7; D perhaps matches TRBD1 (6 bases). The V gene's germline CDR1 is SGHRS and CDR2 YFSETQ. Trimming removed 0 bases from V and 5 bases from J, with 9 bases in between. This CDR3 has 13 amino acids. The CDR3 nucleotides are TGCGCCAGCAGCTTGGGGACAGTAGACGAGCAGTACTTC. The encoded protein is CASSLGTVDEQYF.

About this clone itself: The junction and the germline gene differ at one end; a read error may be behind it. The genes are TRBV7-3 and TRBJ1-6, with 7 nucleotides matching TRBD1. Germline lookup yields CDR1 SGHTA and CDR2 FQGTGA. The CDR3 sequence is 14 residues long. Here the CDR3 DNA reads TGTTCCAGCAGGCCAGACAGGGAAAATTCACCCCTCCACTTT. This translates into CSSRPDRENSPLHF.

The rearrangement joins TRBV6-1 to TRBJ2-3, with 7 nucleotides matching TRBD2. J was trimmed by 0 bases and V by 2 bases; bases with no gene match: 8. There are 17 residues in the CDR3. The germline gives CDR1 MNHNS, CDR2 SASEGT. CDR3 in amino acids: CASSENWVGGSTDTQYF. The CDR3 region has the DNA TGTGCCAGCAGTGAAAATTGGGTGGGGGGGAGCACAGATACGCAGTATTTT.

This clone came up once. The chain has TRBV10-3 and TRBJ2-1; D is uncertain. Trimming took off 4 bases at V and 13 bases at J, with 17 bases between the two ends. CDR1 ENHRY and CDR2 SYGVKD come from the germline V gene. The CDR3 loop spans 13 amino acids. The CDR3 is CAISADSLSSQFF. CDR3 nucleotides: TGTGCCATCAGTGCAGACTCTTTAAGCTCACAGTTCTTC.

In this sample, this clone turned up a few times. J is TRBJ2-7 and V is TRBV15; 8 bases fit TRBD2. Germline-derived CDR1 and CDR2 are LNHNV and YYDKDF (reference sequence). The ends lost 0 bases at V and 3 bases at J; junction bases unmatched: 4. The CDR3 has 15 residues. The CDR3 nucleotides are TGTGCCACCAGCAGAGAACCGGGGGGGCTCTACGAGCAGTACTTC. Its protein product is CATSREPGGLYEQYF.